A selection of T cell receptor beta chains follows, all from one sample in a study of OX40 agonist ivuxolimab in advanced cancers. Using immunoSEQ multiplex PCR, the repertoire was profiled, and TCRdb retains in-frame clones only, with some absent. The sample has 90,000 to 100,000 clones, roughly 91% seen once. Source: CD4+ or CD8+ T cells sorted from blood, taken in a trial of the OX40 agonist ivuxolimab. These receptors were taken from an adult with an advanced solid tumor such as melanoma, head and neck, liver or kidney cancer. CDR3s include the opening cysteine and the closing phenylalanine or tryptophan. Each record gives: J gene, D gene, clone size, V gene, CDR3 protein, CDR3 DNA. D genes are given only for firm matches. The listing skips clone size in some rows; elsewhere it reads once, few, many or a size class.

>TRBJ1-3|TRBD1|NA|TRBV7-2
CASSRGTGWMSGNTIYF
TGTGCCAGCAGCCGGGGGACAGGCTGGATGAGTGGAAACACCATATATTTT
>TRBJ2-1|NA|few|TRBV25-1
CASSVPGGHEQFF
TGTGCCAGCAGTGTACCGGGGGGCCATGAGCAGTTCTTC
>TRBJ2-1|NA|NA|TRBV5-1
CASVVAPLDNEQFF
TGCGCCTCTGTGGTGGCCCCCTTAGACAATGAGCAGTTCTTC
>TRBJ2-1|NA|few|TRBV11-2
CASSLGQGTYNEQFF
TGTGCCAGCAGCTTAGGCCAGGGGACTTACAATGAGCAGTTCTTC
>TRBJ2-7|NA|NA|TRBV11-2
CASSLPTGDRTSGPYEQYF
TGTGCCAGCAGCCTCCCCACAGGGGATAGAACTAGCGGTCCCTACGAGCAGTACTTC
>TRBJ1-4|NA|NA|TRBV18
CASSPGINEKLFF
TGTGCCAGCTCCCCCGGGATTAATGAAAAACTGTTTTTT
>TRBJ2-5|NA|NA|TRBV15
CATSRDPGQETQYF
TGTGCCACCAGCAGAGACCCAGGTCAAGAGACCCAGTACTTC
>TRBJ1-5|NA|NA|TRBV30
CAWSVNQKQPQHF
TGTGCCTGGAGTGTTAATCAAAAGCAGCCCCAGCATTTT
>TRBJ2-1|TRBD2|NA|TRBV10-3
CAISLEPGLAGNEQFF
TGTGCCATCAGCCTTGAGCCGGGACTAGCGGGCAATGAGCAGTTCTTC
>TRBJ1-4|NA|NA|TRBV7-2
CASSLFGGEKLFF
TGTGCCAGCAGCTTATTTGGAGGAGAAAAACTGTTTTTT
>TRBJ1-5|TRBD1|NA|TRBV6-4
CASSTDGQGLDQPQHF
TGTGCCAGCAGTACTGACGGACAGGGTTTGGATCAGCCCCAGCATTTT
>TRBJ2-7|NA|few|TRBV29-1
CSVGKGSEQYF
TGCAGCGTGGGAAAGGGGAGCGAGCAGTACTTC
>TRBJ1-4|NA|NA|TRBV5-1
CASSLTPNEKLFF
TGCGCCAGCAGCTTGACGCCAAATGAAAAACTGTTTTTT
>TRBJ1-2|TRBD1|once|TRBV19
CASSIGTGGTYGYTF
TGTGCCAGTAGTATCGGGACAGGGGGTACCTATGGCTACACCTTC
>TRBJ2-3|TRBD2|NA|TRBV28
CASSPASGTDTQYF
TGTGCCAGCAGTCCAGCCAGCGGGACTGATACGCAGTATTTT
>TRBJ2-2|TRBD2|NA|TRBV28
CASGGGSNTGELFF
TGTGCCAGCGGAGGCGGGAGTAACACCGGGGAGCTGTTTTTT
>TRBJ1-1|NA|NA|TRBV28
CASSLGGGNTEAFF
TGTGCCAGCAGTTTAGGAGGGGGGAACACTGAAGCTTTCTTT
>TRBJ2-1|TRBD2|NA|TRBV5-6
CASSPRLASRFRQFF
TGTGCCAGCAGCCCCCGACTAGCGAGTAGATTCAGGCAGTTCTTC
>TRBJ2-7|NA|NA|TRBV2
CASSEPREQYF
TGTGCCAGCAGTGAACCCCGCGAGCAGTACTTC
>TRBJ1-5|NA|NA|TRBV5-1
CASSLDGSNQPQHF
TGCGCCAGCAGCTTGGACGGTAGCAATCAGCCCCAGCATTTT
>TRBJ1-1|NA|NA|TRBV19
CASSIVGGTEAFF
TGTGCCAGTAGTATAGTGGGAGGCACTGAAGCTTTCTTT
>TRBJ2-7|TRBD1|NA|TRBV20-1
CSSGGAEQYF
TGCAGTTCAGGGGGCGCCGAGCAGTACTTC
>TRBJ2-5|NA|NA|TRBV19
CASTEGGGLGETQYF
TGTGCCAGTACGGAGGGAGGGGGCCTCGGGGAGACCCAGTACTTC
>TRBJ2-7|TRBD2|NA|TRBV5-1
CASSVGLASYEQYF
TGCGCCAGCAGCGTTGGACTAGCGAGCTACGAGCAGTACTTC
>TRBJ2-1|NA|NA|TRBV10-1
CASSESASYNEQFF
TGCGCCAGCAGTGAGTCCGCCTCCTACAATGAGCAGTTCTTC
>TRBJ2-7|NA|NA|TRBV19
CASMSTGTYEQYF
TGTGCCAGTATGTCTACAGGCACCTACGAGCAGTACTTC
>TRBJ2-7|TRBD1|NA|TRBV7-9
CASSLGQGVYEQYF
TGTGCCAGCAGCTTGGGACAGGGGGTTTACGAGCAGTACTTC
>TRBJ2-7|TRBD1|NA|TRBV6-5
CASRSSGTGGYEQYF
TGTGCCAGCAGGTCCTCCGGGACAGGGGGCTACGAGCAGTACTTC
>TRBJ2-2|TRBD2|once|TRBV28
CASGLVGTGELFF
TGTGCCAGCGGACTAGTTGGCACCGGGGAGCTGTTTTTT
>TRBJ2-1|TRBD2|NA|TRBV27
CASSGLSGRSSYNEQFF
TGTGCCAGCAGTGGACTTAGCGGGAGAAGCTCCTACAATGAGCAGTTCTTC
>TRBJ2-3|NA|NA|TRBV5-1
CASSLGLNTDTQYF
TGCGCCAGCAGCTTGGGACTTAACACAGATACGCAGTATTTT
>TRBJ1-1|NA|NA|TRBV5-4
CASSPQGWETEAFF
TGTGCCAGCAGCCCACAGGGTTGGGAGACTGAAGCTTTCTTT
>TRBJ2-7|NA|NA|TRBV18
CASSPIEGGEQYF
TGTGCCAGCTCACCCATCGAGGGGGGTGAGCAGTACTTC
>TRBJ1-2|TRBD1|NA|TRBV18
CASSPPGQVWYTF
TGTGCCAGCTCACCGCCGGGACAGGTGTGGTACACCTTC
>TRBJ2-5|NA|NA|TRBV5-1
CASSLGRDTKETQYF
TGCGCCAGCAGCTTGGGCCGGGACACCAAAGAGACCCAGTACTTC
>TRBJ2-7|NA|once|TRBV5-6
CASSLVGYEQYF
TGTGCCAGCAGCTTGGTGGGGTACGAGCAGTACTTC
>TRBJ2-3|NA|NA|TRBV5-1
CASSSSTDTQYF
TGCGCCAGCAGCTCATCCACAGATACGCAGTATTTT
>TRBJ2-2|TRBD1|NA|TRBV2
CASSQRQGANTGELFF
TGTGCCAGCAGCCAAAGACAGGGGGCAAACACCGGGGAGCTGTTTTTT
>TRBJ2-1|NA|once|TRBV7-9
CASSLDRSTRNEQFF
TGTGCCAGCAGCTTAGATCGTTCTACACGCAATGAGCAGTTCTTC
>TRBJ1-4|TRBD1|NA|TRBV9
CASSEGARANEKLFF
TGTGCCAGCAGCGAGGGGGCGCGGGCAAATGAAAAACTGTTTTTT
>TRBJ2-1|TRBD2|NA|TRBV9
CASSVGLAGGHEQFF
TGTGCCAGCAGCGTAGGACTAGCGGGAGGCCATGAGCAGTTCTTC
>TRBJ1-5|TRBD1|NA|TRBV6-5
CASSSVGGGHGQPQHF
TGTGCCAGCAGTTCCGTGGGAGGGGGCCATGGCCAGCCCCAGCATTTT
>TRBJ2-6|NA|NA|TRBV5-4
CASKSGSLSGANVLTF
TGTGCCAGCAAATCTGGGTCCCTTTCTGGGGCCAACGTCCTGACTTTC
>TRBJ2-3|NA|NA|TRBV5-4
CASSSQGSWPTDTQYF
TGTGCCAGCAGCTCTCAGGGGTCCTGGCCCACAGATACGCAGTATTTT
>TRBJ2-7|TRBD2|NA|TRBV11-2
CASSLISGVLEQYF
TGTGCCAGCAGCTTAATTAGCGGGGTCTTGGAGCAGTACTTC
>TRBJ2-7|TRBD1|NA|TRBV9
CASSVDLGQGTYEQYF
TGTGCCAGCAGCGTCGATCTGGGACAGGGGACCTACGAGCAGTACTTC
>TRBJ2-3|NA|NA|TRBV6-1
CASQRDTVSTDTQYF
TGTGCCAGCCAGAGGGACACCGTGAGCACAGATACGCAGTATTTT
>TRBJ2-7|TRBD1|NA|TRBV28
CASRRTGNSYEQYF
TGTGCCAGCAGGAGGACAGGAAACTCCTACGAGCAGTACTTC
>TRBJ1-1|NA|NA|TRBV5-4
CASSPQGRNTEAFF
TGTGCCAGCAGCCCACAGGGCCGAAACACTGAAGCTTTCTTT
>TRBJ1-2|NA|once|TRBV7-4
CASSSGQLYLGYTF
TGTGCCAGCAGCTCGGGACAATTATATCTTGGCTACACCTTC
>TRBJ2-3|TRBD1|NA|TRBV5-1
CASSWDPPGTGADTQYF
TGCGCCAGCAGCTGGGACCCCCCCGGGACAGGGGCTGATACGCAGTATTTT